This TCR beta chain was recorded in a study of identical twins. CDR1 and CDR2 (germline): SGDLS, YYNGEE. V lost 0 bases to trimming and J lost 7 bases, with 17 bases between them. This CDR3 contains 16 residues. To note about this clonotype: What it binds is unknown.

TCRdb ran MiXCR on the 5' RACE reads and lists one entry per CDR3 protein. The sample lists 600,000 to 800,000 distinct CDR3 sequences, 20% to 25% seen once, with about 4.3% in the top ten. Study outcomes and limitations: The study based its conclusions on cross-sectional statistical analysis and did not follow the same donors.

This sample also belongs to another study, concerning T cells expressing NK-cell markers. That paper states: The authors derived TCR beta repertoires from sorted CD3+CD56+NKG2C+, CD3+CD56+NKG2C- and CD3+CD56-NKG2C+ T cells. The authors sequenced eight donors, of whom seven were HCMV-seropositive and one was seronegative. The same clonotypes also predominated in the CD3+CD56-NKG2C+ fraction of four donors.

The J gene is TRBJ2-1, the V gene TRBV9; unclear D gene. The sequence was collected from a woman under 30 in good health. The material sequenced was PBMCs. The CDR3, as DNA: TGTGCCAGCAGCGTAGCACCGGCCCCTATGAGGAATGAGCAGTTCTTC. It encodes CASSVAPAPMRNEQFF.